This is a list of T cell receptor beta chains from one sample in a study of cytomegalovirus exposure and HLA in healthy donors. Generated by immunoSEQ multiplex PCR, the TCRdb table keeps only in-frame clones and is missing some. The data contain about 190,000 clones, approximately 79% of them singletons. Sequenced material: PBMCs. These receptors came from a man between 40 and 49 years old in good health and CMV-seropositive. CDR3s include the opening cysteine and the closing phenylalanine or tryptophan. Each record gives: D gene, clone size, J gene, V gene, CDR3 protein, CDR3 DNA. A D gene is named only where the DNA matches it firmly. Only part of the rows carry a size: once, few, many, or a class if the clone is expanded.

>TRBD2|-|TRBJ2-3|TRBV7-3
CASSPPGGASTDTQYF
TGTGCCAGCAGCCCCCCCGGGGGGGCCAGCACAGATACGCAGTATTTT
>TRBD1|-|TRBJ2-7|TRBV18
CASSPRDSHAVEQYF
TGTGCCAGCTCTCCCCGGGACAGCCATGCGGTCGAGCAGTACTTC
>TRBD1|-|TRBJ2-5|TRBV5-8
CASSLAGGQETQYF
TGTGCCAGCAGCTTGGCAGGGGGTCAAGAGACCCAGTACTTC
>TRBD2|-|TRBJ2-1|TRBV6-4
CASSDLAGASYNEQFF
TGTGCCAGCAGTGACCTAGCGGGGGCATCCTACAATGAGCAGTTCTTC
>-|-|TRBJ2-7|TRBV19
CASSIRGRDFPYEQYF
TGTGCCAGTAGTATAAGGGGACGGGACTTCCCCTACGAGCAGTACTTC
>-|-|TRBJ2-5|TRBV11-3
CASSLAGIKTQYF
TGTGCCAGCAGCTTGGCGGGGATAAAGACCCAGTACTTC
>-|-|TRBJ1-1|TRBV7-9
CASSTKGGVREAFF
TGTGCCAGCAGCACAAAGGGGGGGGTTCGTGAAGCTTTCTTT
>TRBD1|-|TRBJ1-5|TRBV4-1
CASSQRYRGNQPQHF
TGCGCCAGCAGCCAAAGGTACAGGGGGAATCAGCCCCAGCATTTT
>-|few|TRBJ1-1|TRBV6-1
CATQWGVNTEAFF
TGTGCCACCCAGTGGGGGGTGAACACTGAAGCTTTCTTT
>-|few|TRBJ2-5|TRBV6-5
CASSYSVPPRREQYF
TGTGCCAGCAGTTACTCCGTTCCCCCCCGTAGGGAGCAGTACTTC
>-|-|TRBJ1-6|TRBV5-4
CASSLAGLGNSPLHF
TGTGCCAGCAGCTTGGCAGGGTTGGGGAATTCACCCCTCCACTTT
>TRBD2|few|TRBJ2-7|TRBV7-9
CASSLTGGGEQYF
TGTGCCAGCAGCTTAACGGGGGGTGGGGAGCAGTACTTC
>TRBD1|-|TRBJ1-6|TRBV9
CASSVTGGANSPLHF
TGTGCCAGCAGCGTTACAGGGGGCGCCAATTCACCCCTCCACTTT
>TRBD2|-|TRBJ2-3|TRBV9
CASSVLAGVTDTQYF
TGTGCCAGCAGCGTTCTAGCGGGAGTCACAGATACGCAGTATTTT
>TRBD1|-|TRBJ2-7|TRBV2
CASSEVAQGFGQYF
TGTGCCAGCAGTGAAGTTGCACAGGGGTTCGGGCAGTACTTC
>-|-|TRBJ2-5|TRBV6-5
CASSYSTDYRQTQYF
TGTGCCAGCAGTTACTCGACAGATTACCGGCAGACCCAGTACTTC
>TRBD1|once|TRBJ1-2|TRBV18
CASSPRQGDGYTF
TGTGCCAGCTCACCCCGACAGGGAGATGGCTACACCTTC
>-|-|TRBJ2-7|TRBV4-2
CASSQEGRRGDEQYF
TGTGCCAGCAGCCAAGAAGGCAGACGCGGAGACGAGCAGTACTTC
>TRBD2|-|TRBJ2-3|TRBV19
CASSISSGSTDTQYF
TGTGCCAGTAGTATATCTAGCGGGAGCACAGATACGCAGTATTTT
>-|-|TRBJ1-5|TRBV2
CASSVSGGPNQPQHF
TGTGCCAGCAGTGTATCCGGGGGGCCCAATCAGCCCCAGCATTTT
>-|-|TRBJ2-6|TRBV4-3
CASSQVGGAGANVLTF
TGCGCCAGCAGCCAAGTGGGGGGAGCTGGGGCCAACGTCCTGACTTTC
>TRBD1|-|TRBJ2-1|TRBV2
CASKGRGHYEQFF
TGTGCCAGCAAGGGCAGGGGGCACTATGAGCAGTTCTTC
>-|-|TRBJ2-1|TRBV14
CASSPTRTLYNEQFF
TGTGCCAGCAGCCCGACCAGGACTCTTTACAATGAGCAGTTCTTC
>TRBD1|-|TRBJ1-2|TRBV2
CASSDTGTGYGYTF
TGTGCCAGCAGTGATACCGGGACAGGCTATGGCTACACCTTC
>TRBD1|-|TRBJ2-1|TRBV11-3
CASSHRDSQYNEQFF
TGTGCCAGCAGCCATAGGGACAGCCAATACAATGAGCAGTTCTTC